Following are 11 T cell receptor beta chains from one sample sequenced in a study of response to subunit inactivated influenza vaccine. Using its own MiXCR run on the RT-PCR reads, TCRdb lists one record per CDR3 protein. In the table there are 490,000 or so distinct CDR3 sequences, under 9% of which are singletons. Sequencing used PBMCs from blood, obtained roughly 24 months after vaccination. The receptors come from a man aged 50 to 69 who received an inactivated influenza vaccine.

This clonotype was observed at least ten times. The chain has TRBV12-3 or TRBV12-4 and TRBJ2-7; 8 bases match TRBD2. The CDR3 consists of 13 residues. The V gene end was trimmed by 6 bases and the J gene end by 7 bases; junction bases not matched to a gene: 8. The CDR3 spells CASSQGLALEQYF. CDR3 bases: TGTGCCAGCAGCCAAGGACTAGCTCTGGAGCAGTACTTC.

The V gene is TRBV7-2, the J gene TRBJ1-6, with TRBD1 identical over 8 bases. This CDR3 is built from 13 residues. Looked up from germline, CDR1 is SGHTA and CDR2 is FQGNSA. Trimming removed 4 bases from V and 8 bases from J; junction bases left unmatched: 1. CDR3 loop: CASSSDRDSPLHF. The DNA for the CDR3 is TGTGCCAGCAGCTCGGACAGGGATTCACCCCTCCACTTT.

The J gene is TRBJ2-7, the V gene TRBV4-3; D is possibly TRBD2 (5 bases). Looked up from germline, CDR1 is LGHNA and CDR2 is YSLEER. This CDR3 has 15 residues. With 4 bases removed from V and 0 bases from J, the gap between germline ends came to 13 bases. This CDR3 is CASSRELGYSYEQYF. The CDR3 nucleotides are TGCGCCAGCAGCCGAGAACTAGGGTACTCCTACGAGCAGTACTTC.

This clonotype was counted many times. The genes are TRBV6-2 or TRBV6-3 and TRBJ1-5; weak D call: TRBD1 (5 bases). The germline V gene encodes CDR1 MNHEY and CDR2 SVGEGT. V lost 6 bases, J lost 2 bases, and 17 bases lay in between. There are 16 residues in the CDR3. CDR3 loop: CASSPRGSWGNQPQHF. In nucleotides, the CDR3 is TGTGCCAGCAGCCCCCGGGGGAGCTGGGGCAATCAGCCCCAGCATTTT.

This clonotype has a count of ten or more. This chain links TRBV12-3 or TRBV12-4 with TRBJ2-5; TRBD2 matches 7 bases. The CDR3 spans 14 residues. The V and J ends lost 8 bases and 4 bases, in that order; junction bases with no gene match: 10. CDR3 sequence reads: CASATSDFLETQYF. CDR3 nucleotide sequence: TGTGCCAGCGCTACTAGCGATTTTTTAGAGACCCAGTACTTC.

This clonotype came up a few times. The chain has TRBV12-3 or TRBV12-4 and TRBJ1-1; weak D call: TRBD1 (6 bases). This CDR3 region has 14 residues. Trimming left V 3 bases short and J 3 bases short, with 11 bases between. The CDR3 DNA reads TGTGCCAGCAGTTTTTCCGCAGGGGACACTGAAGCTTTCTTT. Encoded protein: CASSFSAGDTEAFF.

This chain joins TRBV10-3 and TRBJ2-1, with 7 bases fitting TRBD2. CDR3 size: 13 residues. Germline V gene lookup returns CDR1 ENHRY and CDR2 SYGVKD. V lost 9 bases and J lost 7; bases outside the gene matches: 9. The CDR3: CAIGLVGDNEQFF. In nucleotides, the CDR3 is TGTGCCATTGGACTAGTGGGAGATAATGAGCAGTTCTTC.

This sequence joins TRBV20-1 and TRBJ2-7; TRBD1 might be the D (6 bases). Trimming pared 6 bases from V and 0 bases from J, leaving 18 bases between. The CDR3 loop spans 15 amino acids. CDR1 DFQATT and CDR2 SNEGSKA come from the germline V gene (reference sequence). CDR3 amino acids: CSASGGAGASYEQYF. The CDR3 DNA is TGCAGTGCCTCCGGTGGGGCAGGGGCCTCCTACGAGCAGTACTTC.

This clonotype has ten or more counts. The chain links TRBV4-1 to TRBJ2-3; D is perhaps TRBD1 or TRBD2 (5 bases each). CDR1 is MGHRA and CDR2 is YSYEKL in the germline V gene. Trimming pared 1 base from V and 2 bases from J, leaving 13 bases between. The CDR3 has 16 residues. The CDR3 nucleotides read TGCGCCAGCAGCCAAGGGGGGACCCTACTCACAGATACGCAGTATTTT. Its protein is CASSQGGTLLTDTQYF.

V is TRBV5-5 and J is TRBJ2-4; D is perhaps TRBD1 (6 bases). Germline-derived CDR1 and CDR2 are SGHKS and YYEKEE (reference sequence). The V and J ends lost 3 bases and 0 bases respectively, with 19 bases between them. This CDR3 comprises 18 residues. In DNA, the CDR3 is TGTGCCAGCAGCTACCGGACAGACTTAGCGATAGCCAAAAACATTCAGTACTTC. Amino acid sequence: CASSYRTDLAIAKNIQYF. The full variable domain, rest sourced from reference TRBV5-5 and TRBJ2-4, is DAGVTQSPTHLIKTRGQQVTLRCSPISGHKSVSWYQQVLGQGPQFIFQYYEKEERGRGNFPDRFSARQFPNYSSELNVNALLLGDSALYLCASSYRTDLAIAKNIQYFGAGTRLSVL.

This clonotype was recorded a few times. This chain joins TRBV5-1 and TRBJ1-5, with TRBD1 matching over 7 bases. CDR1 and CDR2 (germline): SGHRS, YFSETQ. CDR3 length: 13 amino acids. V shed 5 bases and J 4 bases; nucleotides not matched to a gene: 3. CDR3 amino acids: CASRLQGNQPQHF. CDR3 DNA sequence: TGCGCCAGCAGACTACAGGGGAATCAGCCCCAGCATTTT.